The 2 T cell receptor beta chains in this list originate from one sample, sequenced in a study of control samples from healthy donors and cancer patients. Repertoires were generated with immunoSEQ multiplex PCR, while TCRdb's copy carries only in-frame clones and drops some. The data show fewer than 60,000 clones, about 90% seen once. Sequences were obtained from PBMCs. The receptors stem from a woman aged 55-69 years with lung cancer.

This chain links TRBV28 with TRBJ2-5; TRBD2 aligns across 10 bases. Germline V CDR1 and CDR2: MDHEN, SYDVKM. CDR3 length equals 19 residues. After removal of 4 bases from V and 5 bases from J, the junction contained 19 bases not matched to a gene. CDR3 protein: CASSSTLGLAGVRFETQYF. For the CDR3, the DNA is TGTGCCAGCAGTTCCACCCTGGGGCTAGCGGGAGTGAGATTTGAGACCCAGTACTTC.

This clone was seen once. J is TRBJ1-1 and V is TRBV5-1; possible D gene TRBD1, 6 bases. V was shortened by 4 bases and J by 1 base, with 17 bases between the two germline ends. Germline CDR1 reads SGHRS; CDR2 reads YFSETQ. The CDR3 contains 16 residues. This chain's CDR3 is CASSPRAGQTNTEAFF. In DNA, the CDR3 is TGCGCCAGCAGCCCCCGCGCGGGACAAACGAACACTGAAGCTTTCTTT.